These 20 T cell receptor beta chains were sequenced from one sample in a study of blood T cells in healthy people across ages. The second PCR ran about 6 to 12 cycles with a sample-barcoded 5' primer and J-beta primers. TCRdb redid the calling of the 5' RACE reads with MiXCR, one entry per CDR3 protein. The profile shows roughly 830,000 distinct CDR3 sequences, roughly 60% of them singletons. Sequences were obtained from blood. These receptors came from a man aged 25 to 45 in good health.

The CDR3 nucleotides are TGCAGTGCTGCTGCGACAGGGGGCTCCTACGAGCAGTACTTC. It translates to CSAAATGGSYEQYF. J is TRBJ2-7 and V is TRBV20-1; 9 bases are a match to TRBD1. The germline V gene encodes CDR1 DFQATT and CDR2 SNEGSKA (reference sequence). The CDR3 has 14 residues. V shed 5 bases, J shed 0 bases, and the junction held 5 bases outside the gene matches.

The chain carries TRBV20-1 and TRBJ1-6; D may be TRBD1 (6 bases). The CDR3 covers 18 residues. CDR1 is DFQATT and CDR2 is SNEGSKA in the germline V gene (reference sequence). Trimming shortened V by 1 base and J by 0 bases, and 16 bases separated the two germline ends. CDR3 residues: CSARGGRFPSSYNSPLHF. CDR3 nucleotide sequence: TGCAGTGCTAGAGGGGGGCGGTTTCCGAGCTCCTATAATTCACCCCTCCACTTT.

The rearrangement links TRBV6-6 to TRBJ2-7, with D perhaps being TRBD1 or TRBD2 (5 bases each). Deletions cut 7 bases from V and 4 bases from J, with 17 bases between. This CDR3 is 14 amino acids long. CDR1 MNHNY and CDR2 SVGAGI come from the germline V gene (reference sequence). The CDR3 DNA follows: TGTGCCAGCACCCAGAGGGACCGCGCTTACGAGCAGTACTTC. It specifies CASTQRDRAYEQYF.

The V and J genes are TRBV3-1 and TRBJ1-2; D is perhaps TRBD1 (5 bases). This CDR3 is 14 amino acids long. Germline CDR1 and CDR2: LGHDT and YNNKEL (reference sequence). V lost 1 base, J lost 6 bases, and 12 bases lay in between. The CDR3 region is CASSQGGRIDGYTF. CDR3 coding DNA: TGTGCCAGCAGCCAAGGGGGCAGGATCGATGGCTACACCTTC.

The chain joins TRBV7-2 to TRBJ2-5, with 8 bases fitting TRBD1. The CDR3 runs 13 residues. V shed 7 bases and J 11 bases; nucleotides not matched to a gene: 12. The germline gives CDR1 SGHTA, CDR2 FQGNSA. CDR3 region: CASTRDRLWEQYF. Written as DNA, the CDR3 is TGTGCCAGCACCCGGGACAGGCTCTGGGAGCAGTACTTC. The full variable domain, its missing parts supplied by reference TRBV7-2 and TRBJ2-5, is GAGVSQSPSNKVTEKGKDVELRCDPISGHTALYWYRQSLGQGLEFLIYFQGNSAPDKSGLPSDRFSAERTGGSVSTLTIQRTQQEDSAVYLCASTRDRLWEQYFGPGTRLLVL.

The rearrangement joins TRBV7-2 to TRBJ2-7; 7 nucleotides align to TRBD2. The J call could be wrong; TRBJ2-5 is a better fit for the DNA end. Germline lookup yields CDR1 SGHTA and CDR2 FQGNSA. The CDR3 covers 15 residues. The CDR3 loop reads CASSSDGLVLETQYF. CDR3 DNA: TGTGCCAGCAGCTCGGACGGACTAGTACTCGAGACCCAGTACTTC.

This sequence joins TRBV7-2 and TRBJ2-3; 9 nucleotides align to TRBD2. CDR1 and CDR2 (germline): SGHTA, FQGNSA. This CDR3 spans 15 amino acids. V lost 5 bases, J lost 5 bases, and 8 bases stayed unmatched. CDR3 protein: CASSPRLTSGDTQYF. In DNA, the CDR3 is TGTGCCAGCAGCCCTCGGTTGACTAGCGGAGATACGCAGTATTTT.

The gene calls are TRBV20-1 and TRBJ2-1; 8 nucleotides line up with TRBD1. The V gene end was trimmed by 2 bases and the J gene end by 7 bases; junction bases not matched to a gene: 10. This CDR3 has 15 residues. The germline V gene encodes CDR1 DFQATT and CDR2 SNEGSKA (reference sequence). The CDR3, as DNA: TGCAGTGCTAGAACCACAGGGGGTGCCCTTAATGAGCAGTTCTTC. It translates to CSARTTGGALNEQFF.

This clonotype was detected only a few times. In DNA form, the CDR3 reads TGTGCCAGCAGTCAGGACGGAGGCTATGGCTACACCTTC. Amino acid sequence: CASSQDGGYGYTF. The rearrangement joins TRBV7-9 to TRBJ1-2, with unresolved D. Germline V CDR1 and CDR2: SEHNR, FQNEAQ (reference sequence). V was cut by 6 bases and J by 4 bases, with 12 bases left in between. The CDR3 is 13 amino acids.

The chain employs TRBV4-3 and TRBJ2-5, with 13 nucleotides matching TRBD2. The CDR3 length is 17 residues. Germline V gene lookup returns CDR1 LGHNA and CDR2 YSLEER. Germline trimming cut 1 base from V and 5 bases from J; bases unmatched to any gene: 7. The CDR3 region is CASSQVGLAGVGETQYF. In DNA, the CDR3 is TGCGCCAGCAGCCAAGTCGGACTAGCGGGGGTCGGGGAGACCCAGTACTTC.

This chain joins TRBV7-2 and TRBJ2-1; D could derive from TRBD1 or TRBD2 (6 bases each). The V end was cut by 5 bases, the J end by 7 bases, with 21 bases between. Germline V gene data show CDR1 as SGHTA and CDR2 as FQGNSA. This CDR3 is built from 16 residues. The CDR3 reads CASSVNWGAGWNEQFF. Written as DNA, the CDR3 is TGTGCCAGCAGCGTAAATTGGGGGGCCGGGTGGAATGAGCAGTTCTTC.

The DNA of the CDR3 is TGTGCCAGCAGCCAAGAGGGGGCTTCCCAAGAGACCCAGTACTTC. Protein sequence: CASSQEGASQETQYF. The chain employs TRBV4-2 and TRBJ2-5; D possibly corresponds to TRBD1 (6 bases). CDR1 and CDR2 (germline): LGHNA, YNFKEQ. Trimming took 0 bases from V and 1 from J, leaving 9 bases between them. The CDR3 contains 15 residues.

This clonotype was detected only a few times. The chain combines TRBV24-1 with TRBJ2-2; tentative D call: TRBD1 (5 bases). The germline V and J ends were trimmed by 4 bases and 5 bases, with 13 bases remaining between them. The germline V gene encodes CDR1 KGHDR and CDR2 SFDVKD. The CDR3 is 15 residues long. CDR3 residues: CATSDPEQATGELFF. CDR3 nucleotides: TGTGCCACCAGTGACCCCGAACAGGCTACCGGGGAGCTGTTTTTT.

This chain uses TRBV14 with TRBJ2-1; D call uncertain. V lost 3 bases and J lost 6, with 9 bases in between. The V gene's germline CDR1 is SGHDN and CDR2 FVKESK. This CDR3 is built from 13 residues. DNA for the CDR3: TGTGCCAGCAGCCAGATGGGCGGCAATGAGCAGTTCTTC. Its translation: CASSQMGGNEQFF.

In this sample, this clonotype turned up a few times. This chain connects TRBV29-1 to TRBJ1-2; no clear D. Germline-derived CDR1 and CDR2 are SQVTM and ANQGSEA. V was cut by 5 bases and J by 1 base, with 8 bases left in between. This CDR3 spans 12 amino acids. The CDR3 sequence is CSVQRNNYGYTF. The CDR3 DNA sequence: TGCAGCGTTCAAAGGAATAACTATGGCTACACCTTC.

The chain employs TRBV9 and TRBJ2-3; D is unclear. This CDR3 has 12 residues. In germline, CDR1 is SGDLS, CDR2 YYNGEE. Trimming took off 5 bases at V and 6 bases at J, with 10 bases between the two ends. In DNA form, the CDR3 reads TGTGCCAGCAGTGGCCTGCCGGATACGCAGTATTTT. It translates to CASSGLPDTQYF.

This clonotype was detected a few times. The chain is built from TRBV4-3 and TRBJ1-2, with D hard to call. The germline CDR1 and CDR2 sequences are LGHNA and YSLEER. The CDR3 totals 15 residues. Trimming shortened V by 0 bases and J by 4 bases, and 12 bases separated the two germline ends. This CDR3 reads CASSQDLRDFYGYTF. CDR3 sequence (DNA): TGCGCCAGCAGCCAAGATCTGAGAGACTTCTATGGCTACACCTTC.

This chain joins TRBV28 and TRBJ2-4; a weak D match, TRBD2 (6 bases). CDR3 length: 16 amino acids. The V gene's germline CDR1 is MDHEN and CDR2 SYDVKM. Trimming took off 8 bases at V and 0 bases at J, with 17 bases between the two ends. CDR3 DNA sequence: TGTGCCAGCGGGTTAGCGGAAACTATAGCCAAAAACATTCAGTACTTC. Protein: CASGLAETIAKNIQYF.

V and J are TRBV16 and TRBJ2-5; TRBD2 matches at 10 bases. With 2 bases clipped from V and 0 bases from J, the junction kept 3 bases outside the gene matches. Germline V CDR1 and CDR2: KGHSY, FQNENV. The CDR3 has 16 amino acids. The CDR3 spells CASSQRGLANQETQYF. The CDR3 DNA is TGTGCCAGCAGCCAACGGGGACTAGCGAACCAAGAGACCCAGTACTTC.

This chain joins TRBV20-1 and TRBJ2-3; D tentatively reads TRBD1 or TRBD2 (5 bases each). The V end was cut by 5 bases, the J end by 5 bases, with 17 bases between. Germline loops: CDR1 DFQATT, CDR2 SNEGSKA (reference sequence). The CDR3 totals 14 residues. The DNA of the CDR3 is TGCAGTGCTTCGGACGGGGCATCGGGAGATACGCAGTATTTT. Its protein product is CSASDGASGDTQYF.